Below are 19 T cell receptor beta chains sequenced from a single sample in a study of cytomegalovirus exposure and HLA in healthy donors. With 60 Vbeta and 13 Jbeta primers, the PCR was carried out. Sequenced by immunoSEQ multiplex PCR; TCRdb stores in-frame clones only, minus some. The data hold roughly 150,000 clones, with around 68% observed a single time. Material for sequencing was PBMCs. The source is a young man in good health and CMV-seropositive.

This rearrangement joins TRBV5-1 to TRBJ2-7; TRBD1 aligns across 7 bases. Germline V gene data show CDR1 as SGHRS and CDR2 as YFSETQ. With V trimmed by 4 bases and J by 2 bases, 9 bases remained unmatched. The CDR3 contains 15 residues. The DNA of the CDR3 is TGCGCCAGCAGCACCTGGGACAGAGGCACCTACGAGCAGTACTTC. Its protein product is CASSTWDRGTYEQYF.

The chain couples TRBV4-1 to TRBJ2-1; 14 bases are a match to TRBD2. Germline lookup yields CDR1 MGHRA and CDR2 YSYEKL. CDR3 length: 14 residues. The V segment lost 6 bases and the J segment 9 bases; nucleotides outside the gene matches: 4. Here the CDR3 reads CASRPGLAGVEQFF. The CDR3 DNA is TGCGCCAGCAGACCGGGACTAGCGGGAGTTGAGCAGTTCTTC.

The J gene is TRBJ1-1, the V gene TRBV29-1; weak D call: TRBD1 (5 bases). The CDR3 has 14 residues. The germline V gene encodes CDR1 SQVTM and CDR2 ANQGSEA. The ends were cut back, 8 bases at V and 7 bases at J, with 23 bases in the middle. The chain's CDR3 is CSPYGGDAKIEAFF. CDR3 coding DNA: TGCAGCCCTTACGGGGGGGACGCAAAGATTGAAGCTTTCTTT.

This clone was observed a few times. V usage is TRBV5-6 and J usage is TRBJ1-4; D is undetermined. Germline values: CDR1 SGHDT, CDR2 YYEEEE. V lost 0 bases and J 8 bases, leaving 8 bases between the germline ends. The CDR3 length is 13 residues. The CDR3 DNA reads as TGTGCCAGCAGCTTGGACCGGGGAGAAAAACTGTTTTTT. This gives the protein CASSLDRGEKLFF.

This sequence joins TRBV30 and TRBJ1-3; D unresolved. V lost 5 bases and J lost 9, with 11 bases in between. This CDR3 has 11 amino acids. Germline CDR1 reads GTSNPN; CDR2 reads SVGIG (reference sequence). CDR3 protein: CAWAETSTIYF. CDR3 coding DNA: TGTGCCTGGGCCGAGACAAGCACCATATATTTT.

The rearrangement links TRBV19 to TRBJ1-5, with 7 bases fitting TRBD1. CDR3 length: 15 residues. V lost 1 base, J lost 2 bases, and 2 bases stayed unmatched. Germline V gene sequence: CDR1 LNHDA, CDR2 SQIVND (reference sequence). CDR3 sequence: CASSIVTGGNQPQHF. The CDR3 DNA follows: TGTGCCAGTAGTATAGTCACAGGGGGCAATCAGCCCCAGCATTTT.

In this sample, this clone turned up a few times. The CDR3 loop reads CASRGGGGYTF. The CDR3 coding sequence is TGTGCCAGCAGGGGAGGTGGAGGCTACACCTTC. J is TRBJ1-2 and V is TRBV2; D is undetermined. Per germline, CDR1 SNHLY and CDR2 FYNNEI. The CDR3 is made up of 11 amino acids. V lost 6 bases, J lost 8 bases, and 10 bases lay in between.

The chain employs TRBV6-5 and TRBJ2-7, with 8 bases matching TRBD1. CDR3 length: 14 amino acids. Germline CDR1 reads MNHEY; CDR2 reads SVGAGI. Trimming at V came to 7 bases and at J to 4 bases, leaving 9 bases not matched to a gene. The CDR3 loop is CASTPQGDIYEQYF. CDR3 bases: TGTGCCAGCACTCCACAGGGGGACATATACGAGCAGTACTTC.

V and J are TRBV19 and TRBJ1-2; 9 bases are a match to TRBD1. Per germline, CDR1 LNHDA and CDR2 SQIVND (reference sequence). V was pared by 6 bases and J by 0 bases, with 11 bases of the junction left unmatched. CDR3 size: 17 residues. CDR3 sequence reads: CASRTGTGFIANYGYTF. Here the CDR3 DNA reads TGTGCCAGTAGGACCGGGACAGGGTTTATAGCTAACTATGGCTACACCTTC. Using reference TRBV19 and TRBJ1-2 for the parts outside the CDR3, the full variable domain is DGGITQSPKYLFRKEGQNVTLSCEQNLNHDAMYWYRQDPGQGLRLIYYSQIVNDFQKGDIAEGYSVSREKKESFPLTVTSAQKNPTAFYLCASRTGTGFIANYGYTFGSGTRLTVV.

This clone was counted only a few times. For the CDR3, the DNA is TGTGCCACCAGCAGAGATACCCTAGCGGGAAAGTCCCAGTACTTC. This gives the protein CATSRDTLAGKSQYF. The genes are TRBV15 and TRBJ2-5; 9 bases fit TRBD2. CDR1 LNHNV and CDR2 YYDKDF come from the germline V gene (reference sequence). The V and J ends lost 0 bases and 9 bases, in that order; junction bases with no gene match: 8. CDR3 length equals 15 residues.

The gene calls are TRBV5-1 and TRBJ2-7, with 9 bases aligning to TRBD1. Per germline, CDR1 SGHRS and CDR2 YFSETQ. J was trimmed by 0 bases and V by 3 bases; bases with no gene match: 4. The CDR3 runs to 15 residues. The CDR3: CASSSLQGASYEQYF. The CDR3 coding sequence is TGCGCCAGCAGCTCATTACAGGGGGCCTCCTACGAGCAGTACTTC.

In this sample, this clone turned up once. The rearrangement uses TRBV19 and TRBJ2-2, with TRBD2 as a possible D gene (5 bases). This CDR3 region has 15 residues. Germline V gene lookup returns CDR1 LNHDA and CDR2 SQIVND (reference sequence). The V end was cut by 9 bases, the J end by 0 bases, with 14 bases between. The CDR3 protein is CASIKGGPNTGELFF. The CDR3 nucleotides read TGTGCCAGCATTAAAGGCGGGCCGAACACCGGGGAGCTGTTTTTT.

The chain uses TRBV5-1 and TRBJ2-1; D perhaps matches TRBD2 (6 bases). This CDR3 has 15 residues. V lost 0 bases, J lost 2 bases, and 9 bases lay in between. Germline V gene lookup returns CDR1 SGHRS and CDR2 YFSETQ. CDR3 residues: CASSLEGTPYNEQFF. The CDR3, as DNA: TGCGCCAGCAGCTTGGAGGGGACTCCCTACAATGAGCAGTTCTTC.

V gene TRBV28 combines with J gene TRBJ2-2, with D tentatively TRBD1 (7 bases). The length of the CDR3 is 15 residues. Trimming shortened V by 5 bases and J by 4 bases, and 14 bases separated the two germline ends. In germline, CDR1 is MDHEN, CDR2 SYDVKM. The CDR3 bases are TGTGCCAGCAGTGCCAGTCAGGGGGGCACCGGGGAGCTGTTTTTT. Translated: CASSASQGGTGELFF.

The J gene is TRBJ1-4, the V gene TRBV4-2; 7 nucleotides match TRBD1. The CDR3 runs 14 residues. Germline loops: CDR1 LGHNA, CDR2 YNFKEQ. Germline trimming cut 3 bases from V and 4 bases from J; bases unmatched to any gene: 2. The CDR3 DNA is TGTGCCAGCAGCCAGGACAGGAGTAATGAAAAACTGTTTTTT. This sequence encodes CASSQDRSNEKLFF.

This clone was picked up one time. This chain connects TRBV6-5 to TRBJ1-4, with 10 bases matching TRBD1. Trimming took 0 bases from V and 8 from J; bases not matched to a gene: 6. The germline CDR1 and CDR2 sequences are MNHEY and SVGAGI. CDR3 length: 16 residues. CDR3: CASSYSSGTGDEKLFF. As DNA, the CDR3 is TGTGCCAGCAGTTACTCGTCAGGGACAGGGGACGAAAAACTGTTTTTT.

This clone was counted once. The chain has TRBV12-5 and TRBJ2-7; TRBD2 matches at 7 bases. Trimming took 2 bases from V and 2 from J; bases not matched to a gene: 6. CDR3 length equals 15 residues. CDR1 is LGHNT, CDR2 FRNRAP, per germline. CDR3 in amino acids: CASGLPPGGTYEQYF. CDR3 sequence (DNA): TGTGCTAGTGGTTTGCCCCCGGGAGGAACCTACGAGCAGTACTTC.

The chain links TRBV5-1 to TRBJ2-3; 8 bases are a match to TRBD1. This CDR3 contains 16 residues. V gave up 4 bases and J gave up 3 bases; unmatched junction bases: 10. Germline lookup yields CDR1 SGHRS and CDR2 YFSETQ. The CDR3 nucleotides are TGCGCCAGCAGCCTTGGGGCAGGGGGCTCGACAGATACGCAGTATTTT. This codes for CASSLGAGGSTDTQYF.

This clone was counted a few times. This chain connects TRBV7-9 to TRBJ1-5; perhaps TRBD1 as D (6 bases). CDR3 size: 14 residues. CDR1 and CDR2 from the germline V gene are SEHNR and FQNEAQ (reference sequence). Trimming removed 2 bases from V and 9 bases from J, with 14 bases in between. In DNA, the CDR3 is TGTGCCAGCAGCTTACCAGGGGCATTCGGGCCCCAGCATTTT. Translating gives CASSLPGAFGPQHF.